The rows below give T cell receptor beta chains drawn from one sample of a study of T cell changes during pregnancy in multiple sclerosis. Sequencing used immunoSEQ multiplex PCR; TCRdb keeps in-frame clones, though not all of them. Of some 80,000 clones listed, about 90% are singletons. The starting material was peripheral blood, obtained in the first trimester of pregnancy. These receptors all stem from a female donor in good health, enrolled as a control in a pregnancy study. Both conserved end residues are part of each CDR3. A D gene is named only where the DNA matches it firmly. Some rows have no size entry. The others give once, few or many, or a class for an expanded clone.

-	TRBJ1-2	TRBV6-1	-	12	TGTGCCAGCAGGGCAGTGAACTATGGCTACACCTTC	CASRAVNYGYTF
-	TRBJ2-1	TRBV7-2	few	12	TGTGCCAGCAGCCAGAACTACAATGAGCAGTTCTTC	CASSQNYNEQFF
-	TRBJ2-1	TRBV5-6	-	14	TGTGCCAGCAGCCCCGGGGGGCTCTACAATGAGCAGTTCTTC	CASSPGGLYNEQFF
-	TRBJ1-1	TRBV6-5	few	14	TGTGCCAGCAGTTCGCACAGGGTTGGCACTGAAGCTTTCTTT	CASSSHRVGTEAFF
TRBD2	TRBJ2-3	TRBV18	-	23	TGTGCCAGCTCACAGAATAACCACAGGGTAGGACTAGCGGGAGAGGGGTACACAGATACGCAGTATTTT	CASSQNNHRVGLAGEGYTDTQYF
TRBD2	TRBJ2-1	TRBV18	-	17	TGTGCCAGCTCACTCGGACTAGCGGGAGGCCAGGGTACTGAGCAGTTCTTC	CASSLGLAGGQGTEQFF
-	TRBJ2-7	TRBV10-3	-	14	TGTGCCATCAGTGGTCCAGGCAGGGCCTACGAGCAGTACTTC	CAISGPGRAYEQYF
-	TRBJ1-3	TRBV2	medium-sized	14	TGTGCCAGCAGTGAAGAACACCTTGGAAACACCATATATTTT	CASSEEHLGNTIYF
TRBD1	TRBJ1-2	TRBV7-9	once	16	TGTGCCAGCAGCTTATCCCGGACAGGGGGCGACTATGGCTACACCTTC	CASSLSRTGGDYGYTF
TRBD1	TRBJ1-1	TRBV7-2	-	15	TGTGCCAGCAGCGACTCGGGACAGGGGGGGGTTACGGCTTTCTTT	CASSDSGQGGVTAFF
-	TRBJ2-3	TRBV19	-	14	TGTGCCAGTAGTCCGGGGGGCCGCACAGATACGCAGTATTTT	CASSPGGRTDTQYF
-	TRBJ1-2	TRBV30	-	13	TGTGCCTGGAGTACCCGGGGGGCCTATGGCTACACCTTC	CAWSTRGAYGYTF
-	TRBJ1-2	TRBV6-1	-	14	TGTGCCAGCAGTGAATTGGCAGCGAACTATGGCTACACCTTC	CASSELAANYGYTF